Each of the 11 T cell receptor beta chains below was sequenced from the same sample in a study of CD8 T cells in Susac syndrome. With random hexamers, reverse transcription was performed on roughly 0.5 to 1 ug of RNA. TCRdb re-derived calls from the immunoSEQ multiplex PCR reads in MiXCR, one entry per CDR3 protein. The sample contains approximately 190,000 distinct CDR3 sequences, 95% of which appear only once. The sequenced sample consisted of CD4+ T cells from PBMCs. The receptors stem from a human donor with Susac syndrome.

The V gene is TRBV2, the J gene TRBJ1-2, with 9 bases identical to TRBD1. The germline gives CDR1 SNHLY, CDR2 FYNNEI. The trim removed 8 bases at V and 4 bases at J, leaving 14 bases unmatched. This CDR3 comprises 16 residues. In DNA, the CDR3 is TGTGCCAGCGTTGAGACCGGGACAGGGACTGTCTATGGCTACACCTTC. Translation gives CASVETGTGTVYGYTF.

The J gene is TRBJ1-6, the V gene TRBV20-1; D gene ambiguous. Germline CDR1 reads DFQATT; CDR2 reads SNEGSKA (reference sequence). This CDR3 region has 14 residues. The ends were cut back, 6 bases at V and 6 bases at J, with 15 bases in the middle. The CDR3 nucleotides are TGCAGTGCCCCGTTACCAGGCGTTAATTCACCCCTCCACTTT. It codes for CSAPLPGVNSPLHF.

The CDR3, as DNA: TGCGCCAGCAGCTTGGAGGCAGACTCAATGATCTACGAGCAGTACTTC. This gives the protein CASSLEADSMIYEQYF. The chain recombines TRBV5-1 with TRBJ2-7; D is ambiguous. The CDR3 is 16 amino acids. Germline CDR1 SGHRS, CDR2 YFSETQ. Trimming left V 0 bases short and J 3 bases short, with 16 bases between.

This rearrangement joins TRBV5-4 to TRBJ1-1; D ambiguous. The CDR3 runs 15 residues. With 0 bases removed from V and 0 bases from J, the gap between germline ends came to 9 bases. The V gene's germline CDR1 is SGHNT and CDR2 YYREEE (reference sequence). CDR3 sequence reads: CASSLAGRMNTEAFF. In nucleotides, the CDR3 is TGTGCCAGCAGCTTGGCAGGCAGGATGAACACTGAAGCTTTCTTT.

The chain employs TRBV10-3 and TRBJ2-1, with 8 bases matching TRBD2. Germline values: CDR1 ENHRY, CDR2 SYGVKD. Trimming removed 10 bases from V and 8 bases from J; junction bases left unmatched: 13. This CDR3 contains 14 residues. CDR3 nucleotide sequence: TGTGCCACCAAGCGGCTGGATAGCGGGGATGAGCAGTTCTTC. Protein: CATKRLDSGDEQFF.

This clonotype was detected only once. In DNA, the CDR3 is TGTGCCACCAGCAGAGATCGGCGGGGGAGCGAGCAGTTCTTC. Its protein is CATSRDRRGSEQFF. The chain has TRBV15 and TRBJ2-1; 7 bases agree with TRBD2. CDR1 LNHNV and CDR2 YYDKDF come from the germline V gene (reference sequence). The CDR3 is 14 amino acids. With V trimmed by 0 bases and J by 10 bases, 6 bases remained unmatched.

The V and J genes are TRBV5-1 and TRBJ1-5, with 11 bases matching TRBD1. V was pared by 4 bases and J by 6 bases, with 6 bases of the junction left unmatched. The CDR3 contains 15 residues. Germline CDR1 and CDR2: SGHRS and YFSETQ. Here the CDR3 DNA reads TGCGCCAGCAGCGCGGGACAGGGGGTAGGTCAGCCCCAGCATTTT. Protein sequence: CASSAGQGVGQPQHF.

The chain employs TRBV7-2 and TRBJ2-3; the D is unclear. The CDR3 has 13 residues. The germline V and J ends were trimmed by 1 base and 4 bases, with 6 bases remaining between them. CDR1 and CDR2 (germline): SGHTA, FQGNSA. DNA of the CDR3: TGTGCCAGCAGCTTAGGAGCAGCAGATACGCAGTATTTT. The encoded protein is CASSLGAADTQYF. The variable domain in full, with the rest retrieved from reference TRBV7-2 and TRBJ2-3, is GAGVSQSPSNKVTEKGKDVELRCDPISGHTALYWYRQSLGQGLEFLIYFQGNSAPDKSGLPSDRFSAERTGGSVSTLTIQRTQQEDSAVYLCASSLGAADTQYFGPGTRLTVL.

The V gene is TRBV14, the J gene TRBJ2-7; D is unclear. This CDR3 spans 13 amino acids. The V and J ends lost 3 bases and 4 bases respectively, with 10 bases between them. Germline V gene sequence: CDR1 SGHDN, CDR2 FVKESK. The DNA of the CDR3 is TGTGCCAGCAGCCACAACCTCATATACGAGCAGTACTTC. This codes for CASSHNLIYEQYF.

This chain links TRBV4-1 with TRBJ1-1; D possibly corresponds to TRBD1 (6 bases). The CDR3 covers 15 residues. V gave up 3 bases and J gave up 1 base, with 12 bases separating them. CDR1 and CDR2 from the germline V gene are MGHRA and YSYEKL. Here the CDR3 reads CASSHLQGRNTEAFF. The CDR3 region has the DNA TGCGCCAGCAGCCACTTACAGGGAAGGAACACTGAAGCTTTCTTT.

This chain connects TRBV29-1 to TRBJ2-7, with D perhaps TRBD1 (7 bases). From germline, CDR1 is SQVTM and CDR2 ANQGSEA. CDR3 size: 14 residues. V was trimmed by 4 bases and J by 7 bases, leaving 20 bases between them. The CDR3 nucleotides are TGCAGCGTTGCTAGCGAGACAGGGTTTGGTGAGCAGTACTTC. Amino acids: CSVASETGFGEQYF.